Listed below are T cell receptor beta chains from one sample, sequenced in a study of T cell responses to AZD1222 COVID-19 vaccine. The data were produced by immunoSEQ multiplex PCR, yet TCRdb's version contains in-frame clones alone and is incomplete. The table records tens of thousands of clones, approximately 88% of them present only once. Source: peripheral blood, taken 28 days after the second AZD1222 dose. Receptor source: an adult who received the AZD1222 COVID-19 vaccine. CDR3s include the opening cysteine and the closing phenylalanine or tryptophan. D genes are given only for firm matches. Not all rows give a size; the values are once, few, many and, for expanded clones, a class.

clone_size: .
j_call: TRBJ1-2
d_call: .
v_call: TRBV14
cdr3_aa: CASSQDWGVYGYTF
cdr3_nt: TGTGCCAGCAGCCAAGATTGGGGGGTGTATGGCTACACCTTC

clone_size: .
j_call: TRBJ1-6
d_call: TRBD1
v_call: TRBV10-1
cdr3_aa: CASSEGTGGSPLHF
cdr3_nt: TGCGCCAGCAGTGAGGGGACAGGGGGTTCACCCCTCCACTTT

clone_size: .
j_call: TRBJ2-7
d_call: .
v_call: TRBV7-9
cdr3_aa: CASSPRPYYEQYF
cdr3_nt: TGTGCCAGCAGCCCGCGGCCTTACTACGAGCAGTACTTC

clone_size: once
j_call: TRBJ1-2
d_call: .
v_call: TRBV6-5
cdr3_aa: CASSDTNNYGYTF
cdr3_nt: TGTGCCAGCAGCGACACTAATAACTATGGCTACACCTTC

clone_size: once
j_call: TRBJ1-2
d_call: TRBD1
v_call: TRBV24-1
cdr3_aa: CATSAPQGVEYGYTF
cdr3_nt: TGTGCCACCAGTGCCCCACAGGGGGTGGAATATGGCTACACCTTC

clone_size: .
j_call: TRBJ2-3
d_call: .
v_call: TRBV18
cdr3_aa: CASSPRDIDTDTQYF
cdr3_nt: TGTGCCAGCTCACCCCGGGACATCGACACAGATACGCAGTATTTT

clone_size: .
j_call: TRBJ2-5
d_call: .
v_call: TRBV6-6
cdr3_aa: CASNTLRGETQYF
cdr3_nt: TGTGCCAGCAACACGCTGAGGGGGGAGACCCAGTACTTC

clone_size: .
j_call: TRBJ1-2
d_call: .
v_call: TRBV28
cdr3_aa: CASSIYPRGYTF
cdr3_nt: TGTGCCAGCAGCATCTACCCAAGGGGCTACACCTTC

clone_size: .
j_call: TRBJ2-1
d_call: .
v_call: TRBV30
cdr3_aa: CAWSGPETVRVNEQFF
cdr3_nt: TGTGCCTGGAGTGGGCCCGAAACGGTGAGGGTCAATGAGCAGTTCTTC

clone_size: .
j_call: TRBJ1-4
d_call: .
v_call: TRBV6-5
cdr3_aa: CASSYNPTATNEKLFF
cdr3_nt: TGTGCCAGCAGTTACAACCCGACCGCAACTAATGAAAAACTGTTTTTT

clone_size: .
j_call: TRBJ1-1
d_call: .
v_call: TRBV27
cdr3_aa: CASSLGRLGVLNTEAFF
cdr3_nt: TGTGCCAGCAGTTTAGGGCGACTGGGGGTCCTGAACACTGAAGCTTTCTTT

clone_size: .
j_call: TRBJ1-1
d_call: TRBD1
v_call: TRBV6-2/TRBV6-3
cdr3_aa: CASSDDRVEAFF
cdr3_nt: TGTGCCAGCAGTGACGACAGGGTTGAAGCTTTCTTT

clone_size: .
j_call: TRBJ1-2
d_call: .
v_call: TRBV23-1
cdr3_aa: CARWAGHYGYTF
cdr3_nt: TGCGCCCGTTGGGCAGGGCACTATGGCTACACCTTC

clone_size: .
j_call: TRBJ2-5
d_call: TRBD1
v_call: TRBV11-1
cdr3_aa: CASSRRQGWETQYF
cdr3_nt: TGTGCCAGCAGCAGACGACAGGGCTGGGAGACCCAGTACTTC

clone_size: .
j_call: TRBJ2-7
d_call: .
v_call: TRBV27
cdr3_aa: CASGLYYEQYF
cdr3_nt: TGTGCCAGCGGACTTTACTACGAGCAGTACTTC

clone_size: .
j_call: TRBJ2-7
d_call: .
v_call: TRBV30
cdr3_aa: CAWSPGRQAFYEQYF
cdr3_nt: TGTGCCTGGAGCCCCGGCCGACAGGCCTTCTACGAGCAGTACTTC

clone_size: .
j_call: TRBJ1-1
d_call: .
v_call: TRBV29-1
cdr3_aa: CSVRHANTEAFF
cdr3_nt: TGCAGCGTTCGACACGCGAACACTGAAGCTTTCTTT

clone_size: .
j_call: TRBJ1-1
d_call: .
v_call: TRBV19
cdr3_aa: CASSIGGHLRNTEAFF
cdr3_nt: TGTGCCAGTAGTATCGGGGGACACCTTAGGAACACTGAAGCTTTCTTT

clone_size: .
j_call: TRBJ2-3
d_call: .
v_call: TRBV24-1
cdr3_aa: CATSEIGQGWGDTQYF
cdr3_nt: TGTGCCACCAGTGAAATCGGGCAGGGGTGGGGAGATACGCAGTATTTT

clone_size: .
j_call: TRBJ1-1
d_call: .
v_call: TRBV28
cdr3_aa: CASSLLGGRTEAFF
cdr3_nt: TGTGCCAGCAGTTTATTAGGGGGTCGGACTGAAGCTTTCTTT

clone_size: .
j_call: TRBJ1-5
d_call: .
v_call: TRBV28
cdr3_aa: CASSSPSPSTGLGQPQHF
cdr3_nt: TGTGCCAGCAGTTCGCCATCCCCCTCAACAGGGTTAGGACAGCCCCAGCATTTT

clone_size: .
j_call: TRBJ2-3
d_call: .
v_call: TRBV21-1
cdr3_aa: CASSSWTGRADTQYF
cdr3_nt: TGTGCCAGCAGCTCCTGGACAGGGAGGGCAGATACGCAGTATTTT

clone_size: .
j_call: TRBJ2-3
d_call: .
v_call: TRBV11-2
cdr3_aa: CASSPITRVGDTQYF
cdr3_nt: TGTGCCAGCAGCCCCATAACCAGGGTCGGGGATACGCAGTATTTT

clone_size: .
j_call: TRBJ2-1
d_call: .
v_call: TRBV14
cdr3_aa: CASSLAQTGGGEQFF
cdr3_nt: TGTGCCAGCAGCCTAGCCCAGACAGGAGGGGGTGAGCAGTTCTTC

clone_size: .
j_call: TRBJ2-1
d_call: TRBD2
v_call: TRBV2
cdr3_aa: CASAAGGGVYEQFF
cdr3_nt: TGTGCCAGCGCAGCGGGAGGGGGCGTCTATGAGCAGTTCTTC

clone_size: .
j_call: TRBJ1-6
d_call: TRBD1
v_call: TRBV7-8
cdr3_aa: CASSLIDRGTSSYNSPLHF
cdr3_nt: TGTGCCAGCAGCTTGATAGACAGGGGGACCAGCTCCTATAATTCACCCCTCCACTTT

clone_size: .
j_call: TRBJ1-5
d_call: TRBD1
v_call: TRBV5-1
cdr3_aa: CASSLEGQSNQPQHF
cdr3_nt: TGCGCCAGCAGCTTGGAGGGACAGAGCAATCAGCCCCAGCATTTT

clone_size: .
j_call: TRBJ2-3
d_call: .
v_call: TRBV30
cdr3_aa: CAWSVDGSKDTDTQYF
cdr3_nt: TGTGCCTGGAGTGTTGACGGGAGCAAAGACACAGATACGCAGTATTTT

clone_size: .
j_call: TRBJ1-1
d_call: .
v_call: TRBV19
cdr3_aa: CASSSSGRQDTEAFF
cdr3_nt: TGTGCCAGTAGTTCCTCGGGACGGCAAGACACTGAAGCTTTCTTT

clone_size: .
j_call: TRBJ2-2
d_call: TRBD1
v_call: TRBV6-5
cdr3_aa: CASLDRENTGELFF
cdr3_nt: TGTGCCAGTTTGGACAGGGAAAACACCGGGGAGCTGTTTTTT

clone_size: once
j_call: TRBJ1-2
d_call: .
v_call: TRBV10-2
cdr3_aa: CASSESRLGYTF
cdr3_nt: TGCGCCAGCAGTGAGTCTCGACTTGGCTACACCTTC

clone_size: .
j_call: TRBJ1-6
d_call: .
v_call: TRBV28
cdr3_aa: CASSLRQGIDSPLHF
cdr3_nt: TGTGCCAGCAGTTTAAGGCAGGGAATAGATTCACCCCTCCACTTT

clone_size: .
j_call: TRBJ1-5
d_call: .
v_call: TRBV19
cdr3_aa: CASSILGVGNQPQHF
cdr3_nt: TGTGCCAGTAGTATACTAGGGGTCGGCAATCAGCCCCAGCATTTT

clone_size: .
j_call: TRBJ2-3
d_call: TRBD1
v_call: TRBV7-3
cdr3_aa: CASSWTGGVGTDTQYF
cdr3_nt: TGTGCCAGCAGCTGGACAGGGGGAGTAGGGACAGATACGCAGTATTTT

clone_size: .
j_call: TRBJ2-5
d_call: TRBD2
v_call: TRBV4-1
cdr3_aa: CASSVTSGRIPETQYF
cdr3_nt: TGCGCCAGCAGCGTCACTAGCGGGAGAATTCCGGAGACCCAGTACTTC

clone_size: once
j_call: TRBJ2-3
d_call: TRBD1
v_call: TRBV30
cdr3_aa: CAWEGGQGRDTQYF
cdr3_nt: TGTGCCTGGGAGGGGGGACAGGGGAGAGATACGCAGTATTTT

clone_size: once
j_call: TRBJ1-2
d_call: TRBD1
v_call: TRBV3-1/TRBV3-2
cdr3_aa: CASSPRTGRNYGYTF
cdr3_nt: TGTGCCAGCAGCCCCCGGACAGGAAGGAACTATGGCTACACCTTC

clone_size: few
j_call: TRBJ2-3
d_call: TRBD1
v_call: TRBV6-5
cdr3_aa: CASSNRGGTDTQYF
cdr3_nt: TGTGCCAGCAGCAACAGGGGTGGCACAGATACGCAGTATTTT

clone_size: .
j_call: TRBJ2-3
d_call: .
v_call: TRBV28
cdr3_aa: CASSLGQPTDTQYF
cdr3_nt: TGTGCCAGCAGTTTAGGCCAGCCCACAGATACGCAGTATTTT

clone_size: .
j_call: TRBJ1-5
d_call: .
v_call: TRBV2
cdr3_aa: CASSPDFGSNQPQHF
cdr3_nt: TGTGCCAGCAGTCCAGACTTTGGGAGCAATCAGCCCCAGCATTTT

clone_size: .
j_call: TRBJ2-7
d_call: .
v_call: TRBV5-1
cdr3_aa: CASSRTRPYEQYF
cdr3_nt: TGCGCCAGCAGCAGGACCCGTCCCTACGAGCAGTACTTC

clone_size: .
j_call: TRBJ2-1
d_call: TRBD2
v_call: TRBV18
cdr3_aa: CASSPLLAGGPGEQFF
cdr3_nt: TGTGCCAGCTCACCACTACTAGCGGGAGGGCCCGGTGAGCAGTTCTTC

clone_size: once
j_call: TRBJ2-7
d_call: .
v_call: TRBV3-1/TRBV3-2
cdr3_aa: CASSPPTAGHEQYF
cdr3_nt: TGTGCCAGCAGCCCACCAACGGCGGGGCACGAGCAGTACTTC

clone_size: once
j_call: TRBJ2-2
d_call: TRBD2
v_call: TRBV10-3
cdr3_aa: CAISGGSTGELFF
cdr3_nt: TGTGCCATCAGCGGCGGGAGTACCGGGGAGCTGTTTTTT

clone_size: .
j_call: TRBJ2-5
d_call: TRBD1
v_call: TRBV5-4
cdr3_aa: CASSFGQGPQETQYF
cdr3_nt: TGTGCCAGCAGCTTTGGACAGGGCCCCCAAGAGACCCAGTACTTC